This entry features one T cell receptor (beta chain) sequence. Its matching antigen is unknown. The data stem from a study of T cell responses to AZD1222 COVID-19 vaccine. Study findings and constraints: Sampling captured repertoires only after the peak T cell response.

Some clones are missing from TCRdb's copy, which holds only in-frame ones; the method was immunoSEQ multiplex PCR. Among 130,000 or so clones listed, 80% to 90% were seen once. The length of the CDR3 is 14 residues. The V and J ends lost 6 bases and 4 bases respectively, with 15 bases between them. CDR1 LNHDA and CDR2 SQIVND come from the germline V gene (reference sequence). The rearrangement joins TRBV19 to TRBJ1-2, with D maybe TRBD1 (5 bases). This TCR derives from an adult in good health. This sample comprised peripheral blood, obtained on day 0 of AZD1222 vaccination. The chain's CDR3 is CASSTTAGPYGYTF. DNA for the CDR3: TGTGCCAGTAGCACGACGGCGGGACCCTATGGCTACACCTTC.